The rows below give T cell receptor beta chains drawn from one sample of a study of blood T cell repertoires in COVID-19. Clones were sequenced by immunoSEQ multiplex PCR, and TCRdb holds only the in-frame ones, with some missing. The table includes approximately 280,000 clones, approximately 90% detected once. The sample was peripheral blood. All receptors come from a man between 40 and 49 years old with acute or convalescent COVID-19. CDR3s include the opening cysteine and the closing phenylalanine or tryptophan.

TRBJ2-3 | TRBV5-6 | CASSRTWPGDTQYF
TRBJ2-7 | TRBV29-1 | CSVDPGQGYEQYF
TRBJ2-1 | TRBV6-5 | CASSLSGGPLGQFF
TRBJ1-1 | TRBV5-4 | CASSLEVAGFAFF
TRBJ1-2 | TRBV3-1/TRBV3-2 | CASSQAAGGSGYTF
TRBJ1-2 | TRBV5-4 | CASSQQTGLVLGYTF
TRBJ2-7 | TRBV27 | CASSLSGSTYEQYF
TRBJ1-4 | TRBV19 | CATGDIRAANEKLFF
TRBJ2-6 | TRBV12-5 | CASGLVGLAGGTVPGANVLTF
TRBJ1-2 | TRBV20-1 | CSASLSGTPPFNYGYTF
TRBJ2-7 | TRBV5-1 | CASSKQGGLGHEQYF
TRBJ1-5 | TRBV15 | CATSGRENQPQHF
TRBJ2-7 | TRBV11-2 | CASQISGPRDHEQYF
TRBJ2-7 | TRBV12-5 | CASGLNETPYEQYF
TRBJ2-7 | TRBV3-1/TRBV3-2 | CASSQDLLAVSYEQYF
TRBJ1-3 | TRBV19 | CASSPTITGFSGNTIYF
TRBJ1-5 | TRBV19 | CASSIGWQPQHF
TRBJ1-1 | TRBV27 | CASSLWGQGVTEAFF
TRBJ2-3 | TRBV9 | CASSVVSSADTQYF
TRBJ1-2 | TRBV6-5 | CASSYSKNRGSYTF
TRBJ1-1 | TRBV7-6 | CASSLHPQPGRTEAFF